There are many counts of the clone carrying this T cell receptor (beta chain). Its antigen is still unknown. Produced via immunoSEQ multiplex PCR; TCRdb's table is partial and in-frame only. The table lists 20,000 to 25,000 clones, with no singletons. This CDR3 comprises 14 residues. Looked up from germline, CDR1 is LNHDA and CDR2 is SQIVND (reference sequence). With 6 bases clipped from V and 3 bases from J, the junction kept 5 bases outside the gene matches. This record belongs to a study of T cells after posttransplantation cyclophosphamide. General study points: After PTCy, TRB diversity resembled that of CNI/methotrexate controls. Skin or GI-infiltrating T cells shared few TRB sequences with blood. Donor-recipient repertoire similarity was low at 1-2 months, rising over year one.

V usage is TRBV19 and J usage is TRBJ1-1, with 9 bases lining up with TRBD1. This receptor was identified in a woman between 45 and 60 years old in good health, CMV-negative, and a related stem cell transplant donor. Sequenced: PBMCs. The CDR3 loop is CASSNRGLDTEAFF. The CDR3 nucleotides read TGTGCCAGTAGCAACAGGGGGCTGGACACTGAAGCTTTCTTT.